The clone carrying this T cell receptor (beta chain) has a count of ten or more. Its target is not known. TCRdb analysed the 5' RACE reads with MiXCR anew, one entry per CDR3 protein. The table lists nearly 15,000 distinct CDR3 sequences, 7.3% of them singletons, with 7% to 10% in the top ten. This sample is drawn from a study of spatial heterogeneity in lung cancer. Findings of the study overall: Tumors with more nonsynonymous mutations had more expanded intratumoral alpha and beta TCRs.

The time point is: sample taken at primary tumor resection. V dropped 5 bases and J dropped 6; count of bases not matched to a gene: 2. The CDR3 contains 12 residues. The starting material was lung tumor tissue, obtained at surgery. V is TRBV12-3 or TRBV12-4 and J is TRBJ1-1; 8 nucleotides align to TRBD1. This receptor was taken from a male donor with early-stage non-small cell lung cancer. CDR3 protein: CASSQGQAEAFF. CDR3 nucleotide sequence: TGTGCCAGCAGTCAGGGACAGGCTGAAGCTTTCTTT.